These T cell receptor beta chains were read from a single sample in a study of blood T cell repertoires in COVID-19. Sequenced by immunoSEQ multiplex PCR; TCRdb stores in-frame clones only, minus some. The sample consists of some 140,000 clones, approximately 87% of them appearing once. What was sequenced was peripheral blood. The receptor source for this set is a man between 65 and 85 years old with active COVID-19. Each CDR3 is given with its conserved first and last residue. Fields, in order: D gene, clone size, V gene, J gene, CDR3 protein, CDR3 DNA. D genes are given only for firm matches. A clone size is listed for some rows: how often the clone was seen (once, few, many), or a class if it is expanded.

D gene: -
clone size: once
V gene: TRBV24-1
J gene: TRBJ1-5
CDR3 protein: CATSDLRGGAQHF
CDR3 DNA: TGTGCCACCAGTGATTTGCGAGGGGGAGCCCAGCATTTT

D gene: -
clone size: -
V gene: TRBV2
J gene: TRBJ1-6
CDR3 protein: CASKDTPGSPLHF
CDR3 DNA: TGTGCCAGCAAGGACACCCCAGGGTCACCCCTCCACTTT

D gene: TRBD2
clone size: -
V gene: TRBV4-1
J gene: TRBJ2-1
CDR3 protein: CASSQEKKLAGGPSSYNEQFF
CDR3 DNA: TGCGCCAGCAGCCAAGAGAAGAAACTAGCGGGAGGGCCCAGCTCCTACAATGAGCAGTTCTTC

D gene: TRBD2
clone size: -
V gene: TRBV28
J gene: TRBJ2-1
CDR3 protein: CASSLRGRGEQFF
CDR3 DNA: TGTGCCAGCAGTTTGCGGGGGAGGGGTGAGCAGTTCTTC

D gene: TRBD2
clone size: -
V gene: TRBV18
J gene: TRBJ2-7
CDR3 protein: CASSPTSGYEQYF
CDR3 DNA: TGTGCCAGCTCACCTACTAGCGGCTACGAGCAGTACTTC

D gene: TRBD1
clone size: -
V gene: TRBV5-1
J gene: TRBJ2-3
CDR3 protein: CASMTGTAPYTDTQYF
CDR3 DNA: TGCGCCAGTATGACAGGGACGGCCCCCTACACAGATACGCAGTATTTT

D gene: TRBD2
clone size: -
V gene: TRBV18
J gene: TRBJ2-3
CDR3 protein: CASSLQRLAGNTDTQYF
CDR3 DNA: TGTGCCAGCTCACTCCAAAGACTAGCGGGTAACACAGATACGCAGTATTTT

D gene: -
clone size: -
V gene: TRBV10-2
J gene: TRBJ2-2
CDR3 protein: CASSESTGVGTGELFF
CDR3 DNA: TGCGCCAGCAGTGAGTCGACGGGGGTTGGCACCGGGGAGCTGTTTTTT

D gene: TRBD2
clone size: -
V gene: TRBV4-2
J gene: TRBJ2-7
CDR3 protein: CASSRPWTSGSYEQYF
CDR3 DNA: TGTGCCAGCAGCCGCCCGTGGACTAGCGGGTCCTACGAGCAGTACTTC

D gene: -
clone size: -
V gene: TRBV30
J gene: TRBJ1-2
CDR3 protein: CAWSVTGGNYGYTF
CDR3 DNA: TGTGCCTGGAGTGTTACGGGGGGGAACTATGGCTACACCTTC

D gene: -
clone size: -
V gene: TRBV18
J gene: TRBJ2-7
CDR3 protein: CASSPGVDPYEQYF
CDR3 DNA: TGTGCCAGCTCCCCCGGGGTCGACCCCTACGAGCAGTACTTC

D gene: TRBD2
clone size: -
V gene: TRBV6-5
J gene: TRBJ2-7
CDR3 protein: CASSYSASGSIHEQYF
CDR3 DNA: TGTGCCAGCAGTTACTCGGCTAGCGGGAGCATTCACGAGCAGTACTTC

D gene: -
clone size: -
V gene: TRBV19
J gene: TRBJ2-3
CDR3 protein: CASSSRPKDTDTQYF
CDR3 DNA: TGTGCCAGTAGTTCGCGTCCGAAAGACACAGATACGCAGTATTTT

D gene: TRBD1
clone size: -
V gene: TRBV9
J gene: TRBJ2-1
CDR3 protein: CASSVAGTGGNEQFF
CDR3 DNA: TGTGCCAGCAGCGTAGCCGGGACAGGGGGCAATGAGCAGTTCTTC

D gene: -
clone size: -
V gene: TRBV11-2
J gene: TRBJ2-2
CDR3 protein: CASSFRRVTGELFF
CDR3 DNA: TGTGCCAGCAGCTTCCGCAGGGTTACCGGGGAGCTGTTTTTT

D gene: -
clone size: once
V gene: TRBV10-3
J gene: TRBJ2-1
CDR3 protein: CAISEPIEANEQFF
CDR3 DNA: TGTGCCATCAGTGAGCCGATAGAGGCCAATGAGCAGTTCTTC

D gene: -
clone size: -
V gene: TRBV7-6
J gene: TRBJ1-1
CDR3 protein: CASSFDESGAGTEAFF
CDR3 DNA: TGTGCCAGCAGCTTTGACGAATCGGGAGCCGGCACTGAAGCTTTCTTT